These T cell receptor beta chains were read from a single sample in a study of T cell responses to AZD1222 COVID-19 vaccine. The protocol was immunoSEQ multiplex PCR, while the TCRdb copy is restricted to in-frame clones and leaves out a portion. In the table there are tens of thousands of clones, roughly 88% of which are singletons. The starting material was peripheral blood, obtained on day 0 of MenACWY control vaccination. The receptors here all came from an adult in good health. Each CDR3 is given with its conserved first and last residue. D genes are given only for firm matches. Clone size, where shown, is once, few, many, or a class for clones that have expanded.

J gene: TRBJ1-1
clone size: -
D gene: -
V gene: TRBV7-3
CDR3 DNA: TGTGCCAGCAGCTTATCTTTAGTAACAGGGATAGCTTTCTTT
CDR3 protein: CASSLSLVTGIAFF

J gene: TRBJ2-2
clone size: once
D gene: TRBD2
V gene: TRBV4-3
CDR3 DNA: TGCGCCAGCAGCCACGGGGGGGCGCAGATCGGGGAGCTGTTTTTT
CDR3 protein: CASSHGGAQIGELFF

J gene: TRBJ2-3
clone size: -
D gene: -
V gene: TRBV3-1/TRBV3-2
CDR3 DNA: TGTGCCAGCAGCCAAGGCGGTGCCACCGGGGCTACGCAGTATTTT
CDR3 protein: CASSQGGATGATQYF

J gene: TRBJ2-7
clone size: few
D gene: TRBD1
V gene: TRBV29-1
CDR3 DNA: TGCAGCGTTGCGGCAGGGGGTCGCGAGCAGTACTTC
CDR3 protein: CSVAAGGREQYF

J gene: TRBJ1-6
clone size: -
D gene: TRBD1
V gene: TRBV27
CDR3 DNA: TGTGCCAGCAGGCCCAGGGGGATTTCACCCCTCCACTTT
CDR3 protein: CASRPRGISPLHF

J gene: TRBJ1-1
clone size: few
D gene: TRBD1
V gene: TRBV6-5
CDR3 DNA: TGTGCCAGCAGTAGAAACAGGGGGCGGGACACTGAAGCTTTCTTT
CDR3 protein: CASSRNRGRDTEAFF

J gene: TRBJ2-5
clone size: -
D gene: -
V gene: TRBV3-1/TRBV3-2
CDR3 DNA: TGTGCCAGCAGCCAAGTAGTTGAGACCCAGTACTTC
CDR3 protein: CASSQVVETQYF

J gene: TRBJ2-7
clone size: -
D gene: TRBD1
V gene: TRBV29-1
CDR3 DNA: TGCAGCGCGGGGACAGGGACCTACGAGCAGTACTTC
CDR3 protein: CSAGTGTYEQYF

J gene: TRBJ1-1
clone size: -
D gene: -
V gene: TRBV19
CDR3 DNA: TGTGCCAGTAGTAACCCCTTTGAGGGGCGGAGTACTGAAGCTTTCTTT
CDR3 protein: CASSNPFEGRSTEAFF

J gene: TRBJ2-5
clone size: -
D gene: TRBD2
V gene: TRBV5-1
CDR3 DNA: TGCGCCAGCAGCTTGGTCCCCCGGAGTCGGGGGGGAGAGACCCAGTACTTC
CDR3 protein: CASSLVPRSRGGETQYF

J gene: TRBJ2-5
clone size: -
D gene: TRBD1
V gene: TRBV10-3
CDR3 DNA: TGTGCCACCACCCCGGGACAGATCCAAGAGACCCAGTACTTC
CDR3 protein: CATTPGQIQETQYF

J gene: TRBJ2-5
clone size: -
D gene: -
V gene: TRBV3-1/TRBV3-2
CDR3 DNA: TGTGCCAGCAGCCCACCTGGGGTAGCAGGCGAGACCCAGTACTTC
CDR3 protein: CASSPPGVAGETQYF

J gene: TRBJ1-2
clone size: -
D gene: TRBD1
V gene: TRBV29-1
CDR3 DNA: TGCAGCGTTGAACGGACAGGATCCTATGGCTACACCTTC
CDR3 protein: CSVERTGSYGYTF

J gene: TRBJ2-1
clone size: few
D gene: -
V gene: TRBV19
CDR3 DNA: TGTGCCAGTAGTTATAGCGACACCCTATGGGGCAATGAGCAGTTCTTC
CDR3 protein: CASSYSDTLWGNEQFF

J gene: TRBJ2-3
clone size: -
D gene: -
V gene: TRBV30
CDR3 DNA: TGTGCCTGGAGCCCTCCAGGGTCGGGAGATACGCAGTATTTT
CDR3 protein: CAWSPPGSGDTQYF

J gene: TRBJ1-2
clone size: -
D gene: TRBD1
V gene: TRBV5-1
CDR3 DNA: TGCGCCAGCAGCTTTCAGGGGGCAGCTGGCTACACCTTC
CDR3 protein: CASSFQGAAGYTF

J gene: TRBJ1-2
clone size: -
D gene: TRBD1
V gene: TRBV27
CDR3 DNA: TGTGCCACCCGACAGGGTAACTATGGCTACACCTTC
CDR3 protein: CATRQGNYGYTF

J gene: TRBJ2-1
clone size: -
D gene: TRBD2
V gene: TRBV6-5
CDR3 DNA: TGTGCCAGCAGTTTCTCACTAGCGGGGGGCACCAATGAGCAGTTCTTC
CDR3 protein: CASSFSLAGGTNEQFF

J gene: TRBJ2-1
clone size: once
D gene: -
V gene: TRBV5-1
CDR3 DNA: TGCGCCAGCAGCTTGGGACAGGATTTCTCCTACAATGAGCAGTTCTTC
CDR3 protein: CASSLGQDFSYNEQFF

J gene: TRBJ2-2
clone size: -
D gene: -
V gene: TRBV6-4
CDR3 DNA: TGTGCCAGCAGTGACCAACCCTGGCTGAACACCGGGGAGCTGTTTTTT
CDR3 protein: CASSDQPWLNTGELFF

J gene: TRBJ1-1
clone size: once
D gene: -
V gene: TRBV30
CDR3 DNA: TGTGCCTCAGGGAGGAAGAACACTGAAGCTTTCTTT
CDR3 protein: CASGRKNTEAFF

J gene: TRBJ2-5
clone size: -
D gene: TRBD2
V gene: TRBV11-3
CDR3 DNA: TGTGCCAGCAGCTTAGTCCTCGGGGGGTCACCCCAAGAGACCCAGTACTTC
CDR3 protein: CASSLVLGGSPQETQYF

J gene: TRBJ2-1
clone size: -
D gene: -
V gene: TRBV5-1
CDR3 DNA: TGCGCCAGCACCGGGACCGAGGGGCAGTTCTTC
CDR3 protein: CASTGTEGQFF

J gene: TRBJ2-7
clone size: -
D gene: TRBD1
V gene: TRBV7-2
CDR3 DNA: TGTGCCAGCAGCCCCACCCCAGACAGGGGGGGCGAGCAGTACTTC
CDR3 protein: CASSPTPDRGGEQYF

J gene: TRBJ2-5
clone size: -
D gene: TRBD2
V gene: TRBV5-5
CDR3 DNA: TGTGCCAGCAGCCTAGGGACTAGCGGGGGTCAAGAGACCCAGTACTTC
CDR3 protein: CASSLGTSGGQETQYF

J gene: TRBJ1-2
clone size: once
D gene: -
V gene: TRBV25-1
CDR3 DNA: TGTGCCAGCAGTGATAGCCGAGCTTTTAGGGGCTATGGCTACACCTTC
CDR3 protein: CASSDSRAFRGYGYTF

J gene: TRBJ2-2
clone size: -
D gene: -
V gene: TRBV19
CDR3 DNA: TGTGCCAGTAGTCCCAGGGGGCGGGGGTACACCGGGGAGCTGTTTTTT
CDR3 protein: CASSPRGRGYTGELFF

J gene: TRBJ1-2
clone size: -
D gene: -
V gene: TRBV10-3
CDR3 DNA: TGTGCCATCAGTCCCCAGGGTATGATGCGTGGCTACACCTTC
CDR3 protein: CAISPQGMMRGYTF

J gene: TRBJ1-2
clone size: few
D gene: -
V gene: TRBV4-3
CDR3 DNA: TGCGCCAGCAGCCAAGAGTTCGACAGTACCTATGGCTACACCTTC
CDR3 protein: CASSQEFDSTYGYTF

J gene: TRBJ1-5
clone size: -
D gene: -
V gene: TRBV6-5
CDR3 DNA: TGTGCCAGCAGGAGACAGCGAAATAGCAATCAGCCCCAGCATTTT
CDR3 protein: CASRRQRNSNQPQHF

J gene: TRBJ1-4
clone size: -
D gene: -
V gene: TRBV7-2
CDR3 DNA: TGTGCCAGCAGTCGAGGGGCAGGGGTAAATGAAAAACTGTTTTTT
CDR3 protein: CASSRGAGVNEKLFF

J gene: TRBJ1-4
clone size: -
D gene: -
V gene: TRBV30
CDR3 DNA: TGTGCCTGGAGTGACAGTTTCTCGGCACAAGAAAAACTGTTTTTT
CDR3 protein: CAWSDSFSAQEKLFF

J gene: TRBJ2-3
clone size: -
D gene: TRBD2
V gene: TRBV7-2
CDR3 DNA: TGTGCCAGCAGCCAAACCTCCGCCGCTAGCGGGGGAACGCAGTATTTT
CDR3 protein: CASSQTSAASGGTQYF

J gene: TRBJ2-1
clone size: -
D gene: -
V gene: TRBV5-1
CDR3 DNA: TGCGCCAGCAGCTTGGCCCAGCAATATGAGCAGTTCTTC
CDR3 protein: CASSLAQQYEQFF

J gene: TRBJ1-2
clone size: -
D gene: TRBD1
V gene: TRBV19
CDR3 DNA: TGTGCCAGTACTCACCCGCGGGACAGCTACTATGGCTACACCTTC
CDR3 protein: CASTHPRDSYYGYTF

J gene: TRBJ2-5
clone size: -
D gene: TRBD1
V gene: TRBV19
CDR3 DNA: TGTGCCAGTAGGGGATGGGACAGGGGTGAGACCCAGTACTTC
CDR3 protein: CASRGWDRGETQYF

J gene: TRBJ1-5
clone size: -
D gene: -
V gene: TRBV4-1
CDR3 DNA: TGCGCCAGCAGCCAAGCCCCCCTTGGGAATCAGCCCCAGCATTTT
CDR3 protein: CASSQAPLGNQPQHF

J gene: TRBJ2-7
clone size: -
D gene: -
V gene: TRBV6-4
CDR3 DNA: TGTGCCAGCAGTGACTCGCGGGGATCCTACGAGCAGTACTTC
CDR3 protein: CASSDSRGSYEQYF

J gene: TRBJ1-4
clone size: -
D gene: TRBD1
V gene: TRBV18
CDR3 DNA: TGTGCCAGCTCGCTCCAACAGGGGATTGGGGAAAAACTGTTTTTT
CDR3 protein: CASSLQQGIGEKLFF

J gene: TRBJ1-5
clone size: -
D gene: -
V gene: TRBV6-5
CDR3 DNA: TGTGCCAGCAACAGTCAGCCCCAGCATTTT
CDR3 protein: CASNSQPQHF

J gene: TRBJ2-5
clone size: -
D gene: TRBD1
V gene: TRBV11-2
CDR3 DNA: TGTGCCAGCAGCCTAGGGACAGTAAAGGAGACCCAGTACTTC
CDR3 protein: CASSLGTVKETQYF

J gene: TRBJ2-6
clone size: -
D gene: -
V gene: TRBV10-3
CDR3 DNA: TGTGCCACCTGGGAACCCGGGGCCAACGTCCTGACTTTC
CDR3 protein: CATWEPGANVLTF

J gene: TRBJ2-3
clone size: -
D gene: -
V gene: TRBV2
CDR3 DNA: TGTGCCACCAGGGGTCCTAGCGCAGATACGCAGTATTTT
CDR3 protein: CATRGPSADTQYF

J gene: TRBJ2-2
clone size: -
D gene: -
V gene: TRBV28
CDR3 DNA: TGTGCCGTAAATCCCGGGACACCGAACACCGGGGAGCTGTTTTTT
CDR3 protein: CAVNPGTPNTGELFF

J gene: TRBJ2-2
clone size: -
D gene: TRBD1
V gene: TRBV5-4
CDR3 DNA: TGTGCCAGCAGGAGGGGGCTCGGTACCGGGGAGCTGTTTTTT
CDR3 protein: CASRRGLGTGELFF

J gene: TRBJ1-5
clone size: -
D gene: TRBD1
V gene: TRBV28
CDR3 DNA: TGTGCCAGCATTTTCCACGGAGGAGGGGGCGCGAATCAGCCCCAGCATTTT
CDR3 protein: CASIFHGGGGANQPQHF

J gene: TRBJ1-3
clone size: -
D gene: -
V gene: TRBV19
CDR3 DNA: TGTGCCAGTAGTACTCTACAGGGACCCTCTGGAAACACCATATATTTT
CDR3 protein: CASSTLQGPSGNTIYF

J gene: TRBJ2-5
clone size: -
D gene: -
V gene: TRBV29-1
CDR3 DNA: TGCAGCGCCGCCGGACGGCAAGAGACCCAGTACTTC
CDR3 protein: CSAAGRQETQYF

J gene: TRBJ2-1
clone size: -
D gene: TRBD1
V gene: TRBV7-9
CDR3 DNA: TGTGCCAGCAGCTTATCACAGGGGGCGGCTGAGCAGTTCTTC
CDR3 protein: CASSLSQGAAEQFF

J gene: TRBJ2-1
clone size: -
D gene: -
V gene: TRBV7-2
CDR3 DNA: TGTGCCAGCAGCACTATGGAGGGGGTTGATGAGCAGTTCTTC
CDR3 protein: CASSTMEGVDEQFF

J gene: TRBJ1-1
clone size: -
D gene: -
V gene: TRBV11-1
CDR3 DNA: TGTGCCAGCAGCTTAGGGGGTATCAGAAACACTGAAGCTTTCTTT
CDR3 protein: CASSLGGIRNTEAFF

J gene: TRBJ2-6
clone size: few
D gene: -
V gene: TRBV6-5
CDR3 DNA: TGTGCCAGCAGTTACTCGTGGGTTGCTGGGGCCAACGTCCTGACTTTC
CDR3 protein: CASSYSWVAGANVLTF

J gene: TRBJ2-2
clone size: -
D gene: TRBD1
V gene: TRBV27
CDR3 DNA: TGTGCCAGCCTTTCTTCGGGACAGGTATCCACCGGGGAGCTGTTTTTT
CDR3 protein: CASLSSGQVSTGELFF

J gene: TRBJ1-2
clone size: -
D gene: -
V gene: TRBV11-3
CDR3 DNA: TGTGCCAGCAGCTCCTCGGGAGGGGCAGTTGGAAACACCTTC
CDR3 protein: CASSSSGGAVGNTF

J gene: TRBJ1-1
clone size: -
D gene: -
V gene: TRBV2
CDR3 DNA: TGTGCCAGAACGGGACACTACACTGAAGCTTTCTTT
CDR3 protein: CARTGHYTEAFF

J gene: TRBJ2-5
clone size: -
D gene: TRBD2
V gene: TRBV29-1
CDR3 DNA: TGCAGCGTTGCCCCTGGCGGGGGGGAAGAGACCCAGTACTTC
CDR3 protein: CSVAPGGGEETQYF

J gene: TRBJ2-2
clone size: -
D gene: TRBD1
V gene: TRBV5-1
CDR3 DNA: TGCGCCAGCAGCACAGCCGGGACAGGTGCAACCGGGGAGCTGTTTTTT
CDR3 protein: CASSTAGTGATGELFF

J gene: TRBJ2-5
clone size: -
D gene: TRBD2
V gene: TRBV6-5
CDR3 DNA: TGTGCCAGCAGTTACTCAGGACTAGCGGGTGAGACCCAGTACTTC
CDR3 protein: CASSYSGLAGETQYF

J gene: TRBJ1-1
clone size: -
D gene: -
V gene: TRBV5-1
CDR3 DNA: TGCGCCAGCAGCTTACAGGGGAACACTGAAGCTTTCTTT
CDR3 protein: CASSLQGNTEAFF